This is a list of T cell receptor beta chains from one sample in a study of blood T cell repertoires in COVID-19. The repertoire was sequenced with immunoSEQ multiplex PCR; TCRdb's copy has only in-frame clones and lacks some. Seen here are 100,000 to 150,000 clones, 86% observed once, and the top ten hold roughly 2.3%. Sequenced material: PBMCs or T cells enriched from blood (not recorded which). These receptors originate from a woman aged 45-59 years who had recovered from COVID-19. The CDR3 runs from the conserved cysteine through the conserved F or W. D genes are given only for firm matches. Clone size is shown for a subset of rows, as once, few, many or a class of expanded clone.

clone_size | j_call | d_call | v_call | cdr3_aa | cdr3_nt
- | TRBJ1-5 | TRBD1 | TRBV12-3/TRBV12-4 | CASSRDRGQPQHF | TGTGCCAGCAGCCGGGACAGGGGCCAGCCCCAGCATTTT
- | TRBJ2-1 | TRBD1 | TRBV24-1 | CATGSGTDTNEQFF | TGTGCCACCGGATCCGGGACAGATACCAATGAGCAGTTCTTC
- | TRBJ2-3 | - | TRBV19 | CASRSVAGTDTQYF | TGTGCCAGTCGCTCCGTGGCGGGCACAGATACGCAGTATTTT
- | TRBJ2-7 | - | TRBV10-3 | CAISRTEKPYEQYF | TGTGCCATCAGTCGTACGGAGAAACCTTACGAGCAGTACTTC
- | TRBJ1-1 | TRBD1 | TRBV7-9 | CASSLEGTVNTEAFF | TGTGCCAGCAGCTTAGAGGGGACAGTGAACACTGAAGCTTTCTTT
- | TRBJ1-1 | - | TRBV2 | CASRRENTEAFF | TGTGCCAGCAGGAGAGAGAACACTGAAGCTTTCTTT
- | TRBJ2-7 | - | TRBV7-6 | CASSLAGGPSYEQYF | TGTGCCAGCAGCTTAGCGGGGGGGCCTTCATACGAGCAGTACTTC
- | TRBJ1-2 | TRBD1 | TRBV7-2 | CASSAYRGGGYTF | TGTGCCAGCAGCGCGTACAGGGGTGGCGGCTACACCTTC
- | TRBJ2-5 | - | TRBV5-4 | CASSHMNQGYQETQYF | TGTGCCAGCAGCCACATGAACCAGGGGTACCAAGAGACCCAGTACTTC
- | TRBJ2-1 | - | TRBV24-1 | CATSDHSNNEQFF | TGTGCCACCAGTGATCACAGTAACAATGAGCAGTTCTTC
- | TRBJ2-1 | - | TRBV11-2 | CASTGLFRGNEQFF | TGTGCCAGCACCGGACTGTTTAGAGGCAATGAGCAGTTCTTC
- | TRBJ1-2 | TRBD1 | TRBV10-3 | CAIGGTGQHNYGYTF | TGTGCCATCGGTGGGACAGGCCAACATAACTATGGCTACACCTTC
- | TRBJ2-5 | TRBD1 | TRBV4-1 | CASSLGQGVFETQYF | TGCGCCAGCAGCCTGGGACAGGGCGTTTTTGAGACCCAGTACTTC
- | TRBJ1-2 | - | TRBV29-1 | CSVVEGHSYGYTF | TGCAGCGTTGTAGAGGGACATTCCTATGGCTACACCTTC
- | TRBJ2-1 | - | TRBV19 | CASSFWKTGLGDEQFF | TGTGCCAGTAGTTTCTGGAAGACAGGCTTGGGCGATGAGCAGTTCTTC
- | TRBJ1-1 | TRBD1 | TRBV5-1 | CASSRGQENTEAFF | TGCGCCAGCAGCCGCGGACAGGAAAACACTGAAGCTTTCTTT
- | TRBJ2-2 | TRBD2 | TRBV7-7 | CASSLDAGTRPGELFF | TGTGCTAGCAGCTTAGACGCCGGGACTAGGCCCGGGGAGCTGTTTTTT
- | TRBJ1-5 | - | TRBV6-2/TRBV6-3 | CASSYARHQPQHF | TGTGCCAGCAGTTATGCTAGACATCAGCCCCAGCATTTT
few | TRBJ1-6 | - | TRBV7-2 | CASSPGQYLNSPLHF | TGTGCCAGCAGCCCCGGACAGTACCTTAATTCACCCCTCCACTTT
- | TRBJ2-4 | - | TRBV10-3 | CAITTGGGGKNIQYF | TGTGCCATCACCACCGGAGGGGGCGGCAAAAACATTCAGTACTTC
- | TRBJ2-5 | TRBD2 | TRBV29-1 | CSVEDPLAGAQETQYF | TGCAGCGTTGAAGATCCACTAGCGGGGGCCCAAGAGACCCAGTACTTC
- | TRBJ2-1 | TRBD2 | TRBV24-1 | CATSGTSGGSYNEQFF | TGTGCCACCAGTGGGACTAGCGGGGGTTCCTACAATGAGCAGTTCTTC